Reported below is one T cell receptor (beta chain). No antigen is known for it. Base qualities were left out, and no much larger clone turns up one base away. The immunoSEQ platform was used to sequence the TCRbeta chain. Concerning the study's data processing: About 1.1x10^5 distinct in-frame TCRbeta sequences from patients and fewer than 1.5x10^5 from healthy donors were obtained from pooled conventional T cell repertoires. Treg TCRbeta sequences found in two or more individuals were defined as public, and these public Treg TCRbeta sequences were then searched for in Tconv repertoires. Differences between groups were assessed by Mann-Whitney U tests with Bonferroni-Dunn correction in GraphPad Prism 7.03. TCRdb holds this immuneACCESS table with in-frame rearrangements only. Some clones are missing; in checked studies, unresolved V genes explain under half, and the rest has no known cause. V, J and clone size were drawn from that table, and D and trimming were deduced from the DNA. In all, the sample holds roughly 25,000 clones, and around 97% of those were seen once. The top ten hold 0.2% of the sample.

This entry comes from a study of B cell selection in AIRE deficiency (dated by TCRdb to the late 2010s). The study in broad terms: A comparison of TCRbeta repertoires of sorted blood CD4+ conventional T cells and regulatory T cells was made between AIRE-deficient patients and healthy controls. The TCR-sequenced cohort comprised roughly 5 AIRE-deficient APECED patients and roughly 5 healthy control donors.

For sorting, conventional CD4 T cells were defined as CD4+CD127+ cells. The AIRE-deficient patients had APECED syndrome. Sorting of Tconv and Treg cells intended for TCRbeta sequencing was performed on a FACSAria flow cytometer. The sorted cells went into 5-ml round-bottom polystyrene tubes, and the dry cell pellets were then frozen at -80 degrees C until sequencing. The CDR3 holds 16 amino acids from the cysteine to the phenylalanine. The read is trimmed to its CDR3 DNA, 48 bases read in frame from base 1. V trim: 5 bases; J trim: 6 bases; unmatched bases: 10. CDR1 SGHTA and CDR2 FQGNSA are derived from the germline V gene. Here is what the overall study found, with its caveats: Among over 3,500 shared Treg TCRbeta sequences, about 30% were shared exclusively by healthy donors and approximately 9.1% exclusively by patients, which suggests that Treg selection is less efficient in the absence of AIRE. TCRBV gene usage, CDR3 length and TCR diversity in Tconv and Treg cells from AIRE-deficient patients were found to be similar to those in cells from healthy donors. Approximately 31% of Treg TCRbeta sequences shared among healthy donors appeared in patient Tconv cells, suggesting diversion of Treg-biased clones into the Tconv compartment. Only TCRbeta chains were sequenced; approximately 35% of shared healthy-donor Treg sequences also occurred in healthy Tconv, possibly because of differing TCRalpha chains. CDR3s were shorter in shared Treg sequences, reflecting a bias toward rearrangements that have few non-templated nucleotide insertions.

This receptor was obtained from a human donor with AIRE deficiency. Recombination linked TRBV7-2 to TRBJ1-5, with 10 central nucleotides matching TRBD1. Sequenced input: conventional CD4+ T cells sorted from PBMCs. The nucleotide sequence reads TGTGCCAGCAGCCCAGACAGGGGGCATACCGGTCAGCCCCAGCATTTT. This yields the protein CASSPDRGHTGQPQHF. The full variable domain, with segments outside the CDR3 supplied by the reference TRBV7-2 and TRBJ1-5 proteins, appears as GAGVSQSPSNKVTEKGKDVELRCDPISGHTALYWYRQSLGQGLEFLIYFQGNSAPDKSGLPSDRFSAERTGGSVSTLTIQRTQQEDSAVYLCASSPDRGHTGQPQHFGDGTRLSIL.